These 32 T cell receptor beta chains came from one sample sequenced in a study of T cells after yellow fever vaccination. MiXCR was run by TCRdb on the 5' RACE reads, yielding one entry per CDR3 protein. The table includes around 310,000 distinct CDR3 sequences, 8.7% detected once. Sample: PBMCs, taken on the day of the first yellow fever vaccination. All receptors come from a man aged 18 to 29 who received the YFV17D yellow fever vaccine.

This clonotype was seen at least ten times. Germline and junction disagree at one end, which may indicate a read error. The V gene is TRBV5-1, the J gene TRBJ2-2, with D possibly TRBD1 on 5 matching bases. CDR1 is SGHRS, CDR2 YFSETQ, per germline. The CDR3 totals 14 residues. CDR3 DNA: TGTGCCAGCAGCTCCCAGGGGAACACCGGGGAGCTGTTTTTT. Amino acids: CASSSQGNTGELFF.

This rearrangement joins TRBV30 to TRBJ1-5, with 10 positions matching TRBD1. CDR1 and CDR2 from the germline V gene are GTSNPN and SVGIG (reference sequence). Trimming removed 2 bases from V and 10 bases from J; junction bases left unmatched: 14. This CDR3 has 16 residues. The CDR3 here is CAWSYGTGAQVRPQHF. CDR3 bases: TGTGCCTGGAGTTACGGGACAGGGGCCCAAGTTCGTCCCCAGCATTTT.

This clonotype has more than one count but fewer than ten. The chain carries TRBV5-6 and TRBJ2-2, with TRBD1 identical over 9 bases. The germline gives CDR1 SGHDT, CDR2 YYEEEE. With V trimmed by 2 bases and J by 3 bases, 2 bases remained unmatched. The CDR3 spans 15 residues. CDR3 nucleotide sequence: TGTGCCAGCAGCTTCACAGGGGGCTACACCGGGGAGCTGTTTTTT. It codes for CASSFTGGYTGELFF.

This clonotype was counted between two and nine times. V is TRBV10-3 and J is TRBJ2-2; D call uncertain. The CDR3 spans 11 residues. Germline V lookup: CDR1 ENHRY, CDR2 SYGVKD. The V gene lost 7 bases and the J gene lost 8 bases, with 8 bases spanning the gap. The CDR3 nucleotides read TGTGCCATCACCCCCGGGGGGGAGCTGTTTTTT. Encoded protein: CAITPGGELFF.

This clonotype was detected only a few times. The rearrangement links TRBV12-3 or TRBV12-4 to TRBJ1-4, with D uncertain. The length of the CDR3 is 13 residues. V lost 3 bases to trimming and J lost 5 bases, with 7 bases between them. The CDR3 protein is CASSFRRNEKLFF. CDR3 coding DNA: TGTGCCAGCAGTTTCAGGAGGAATGAAAAACTGTTTTTT.

V is TRBV25-1 and J is TRBJ2-1; a weak D match, TRBD1 (5 bases). V lost 6 bases and J 3 bases, leaving 9 bases between the germline ends. The CDR3 contains 13 residues. From germline, CDR1 is MGHDK and CDR2 SYGVNS. As DNA, the CDR3 is TGTGCCAGCAGGGACACCGGCTACAATGAGCAGTTCTTC. Residues: CASRDTGYNEQFF.

This clonotype was recorded at least ten times. This sequence joins TRBV5-1 and TRBJ1-4; D is undetermined. Germline CDR1 SGHRS, CDR2 YFSETQ. The CDR3 totals 15 residues. V lost 0 bases and J 7 bases, leaving 13 bases between the germline ends. Here the CDR3 DNA reads TGCGCCAGCAGCTTGGGACGAGGACCCGGTGAAAAACTGTTTTTT. Amino acid sequence: CASSLGRGPGEKLFF.

This clonotype appeared a few times. The rearrangement joins TRBV14 to TRBJ2-5, with 10 bases that match TRBD1. Germline V gene data show CDR1 as SGHDN and CDR2 as FVKESK. This CDR3 comprises 16 residues. V gave up 10 bases and J gave up 5 bases; unmatched junction bases: 16. Here the CDR3 reads CANLREHRDRGETQYF. CDR3 bases: TGTGCCAACCTAAGGGAGCACCGGGACAGGGGTGAGACCCAGTACTTC. Variable domain in full (rest from reference TRBV14 and TRBJ2-5): EAGVTQFPSHSVIEKGQTVTLRCDPISGHDNLYWYRRVMGKEIKFLLHFVKESKQDESGMPNNRFLAERTGGTYSTLKVQPAELEDSGVYFCANLREHRDRGETQYFGPGTRLLVL.

This clonotype occurred many times. The chain joins TRBV29-1 to TRBJ2-5, with 8 bases matching TRBD1. Germline lookup yields CDR1 SQVTM and CDR2 ANQGSEA. The ends lost 3 bases at V and 7 bases at J; junction bases unmatched: 10. There are 14 residues in the CDR3. In DNA, the CDR3 is TGCAGCGTTGACAGGGGGCGGTCGTTTGGGACCCAGTACTTC. The encoded protein is CSVDRGRSFGTQYF.

This CDR3 reads CASSRMRNTEAFF. The CDR3 DNA reads as TGTGCCAGCAGCCGTATGAGGAACACTGAAGCTTTCTTT. This chain connects TRBV9 to TRBJ1-1, with D unclear. This CDR3 contains 13 residues. Germline assignment: CDR1 SGDLS and CDR2 YYNGEE. Trimming took off 4 bases at V and 1 base at J, with 8 bases between the two ends.

In this sample, this clonotype turned up a few times. This chain joins TRBV6-5 and TRBJ1-3; a possible D gene is TRBD1 (5 bases). The V gene's germline CDR1 is MNHEY and CDR2 SVGAGI. CDR3 size: 18 residues. V lost 2 bases to trimming and J lost 2 bases, with 19 bases between them. DNA of the CDR3: TGTGCCAGCAGTTACCTCGAGGACGTATGGGGCACTGGAAACACCATATATTTT. Residues: CASSYLEDVWGTGNTIYF.

The chain couples TRBV4-1 to TRBJ2-7; TRBD1 is a possible D gene (6 bases). The CDR3 contains 15 residues. Germline V CDR1 and CDR2: MGHRA, YSYEKL. V was pared by 0 bases and J by 6 bases, with 15 bases between. The CDR3 DNA reads TGCGCCAGCAGCCAAGATTATACAGGGACGAGCGAGCAGTACTTC. Residues: CASSQDYTGTSEQYF.

This chain links TRBV5-1 with TRBJ1-6, with a possible D match to TRBD1 (5 bases). Trimming stripped 4 bases from V and 7 bases from J, with 15 bases between. CDR3 size: 15 residues. Germline V lookup: CDR1 SGHRS, CDR2 YFSETQ. In DNA form, the CDR3 reads TGCGCCAGCAGCACTCAGGGTGTTCGAAATTCACCCCTCCACTTT. Protein sequence: CASSTQGVRNSPLHF.

This clonotype was seen only a few times. V and J are TRBV10-2 and TRBJ2-7; tentatively, D is TRBD1 (6 bases). The CDR3 covers 13 residues. V gave up 6 bases and J gave up 3 bases, with 12 bases separating them. Germline V gives CDR1 WSHSY, CDR2 SAAADI. The CDR3 sequence is CASSDTGFYEQYF. The CDR3 region has the DNA TGCGCCAGCAGCGATACAGGGTTCTACGAGCAGTACTTC.

This clonotype has ten or more counts. The chain links TRBV28 to TRBJ2-5, with TRBD2 matching over 12 bases. Per the germline V gene, CDR1 is MDHEN and CDR2 is SYDVKM. There are 13 residues in the CDR3. V trimming: 8 bases; J trimming: 3 bases; junction bases outside the gene matches: 1. The CDR3 sequence: CASRLAGEETQYF. CDR3 nucleotides: TGTGCCAGCCGACTAGCGGGGGAAGAGACCCAGTACTTC.

This clonotype was recorded many times. The chain has TRBV2 and TRBJ1-1, with D uncertain. CDR1 is SNHLY and CDR2 is FYNNEI in the germline V gene. The V end was cut by 3 bases, the J end by 1 base, with 6 bases between. CDR3 length: 13 amino acids. The CDR3 loop is CASSDRPNTEAFF. In DNA form, the CDR3 reads TGTGCCAGCAGTGACAGACCGAACACTGAAGCTTTCTTT.

The V call is TRBV4-3, the J call TRBJ2-5, with 10 nucleotides matching TRBD1. The CDR3 runs 17 residues. V was clipped by 2 bases and J by 2 bases; unmatched bases: 8. CDR1 and CDR2 (germline): LGHNA, YSLEER. The CDR3 DNA follows: TGCGCCAGCAGCCAAACCTGGGGGACAGGGGTACAAGAGACCCAGTACTTC. This codes for CASSQTWGTGVQETQYF.

This clonotype has a handful of counts. This sequence joins TRBV4-1 and TRBJ1-6; TRBD1 matches 8 bases. The V gene's germline CDR1 is MGHRA and CDR2 YSYEKL. With V trimmed by 0 bases and J by 10 bases, 8 bases remained unmatched. CDR3 length: 16 residues. The CDR3 DNA follows: TGCGCCAGCAGCCAAGACTCTACAGGGGGGATCTCACCCCTCCACTTT. Protein product: CASSQDSTGGISPLHF.

In its sample, this clonotype was seen a few times. The chain employs TRBV15 and TRBJ2-1; no reliable D call. Germline-derived CDR1 and CDR2 are LNHNV and YYDKDF (reference sequence). The germline V and J ends were trimmed by 0 bases and 9 bases, with 12 bases remaining between them. CDR3 length equals 14 residues. The CDR3 sequence: CATSRDKTPSEQFF. The CDR3 DNA sequence: TGTGCCACCAGCAGAGATAAAACTCCCAGTGAGCAGTTCTTC.

Many counts were recorded for this clonotype. The chain has TRBV5-1 and TRBJ1-2; TRBD1 agrees at 8 bases. CDR1 is SGHRS, CDR2 YFSETQ, per germline. The CDR3 length is 15 residues. The trim removed 3 bases at V and 7 bases at J, leaving 11 bases unmatched. For the CDR3, the DNA is TGCGCCAGCAGCTACGATTCAGGGGGCGGAGGTGGCTACACCTTC. Translating it yields CASSYDSGGGGGYTF.

The chain employs TRBV19 and TRBJ1-5, with D hard to call. The CDR3 has 16 amino acids. Trimming took 3 bases from V and 5 from J, leaving 17 bases between them. Germline CDR1 and CDR2: LNHDA and SQIVND (reference sequence). The chain's CDR3 is CASSMGLLNLYQPQHF. The CDR3 DNA follows: TGTGCCAGTAGTATGGGATTGCTCAATCTTTATCAGCCCCAGCATTTT.

The chain recombines TRBV5-5 with TRBJ2-5; TRBD2 matches at 8 bases. The CDR3 loop spans 17 amino acids. With 5 bases clipped from V and 1 base from J, the junction kept 13 bases outside the gene matches. The germline CDR1 and CDR2 sequences are SGHKS and YYEKEE (reference sequence). The CDR3 DNA is TGTGCCAGCAGAAAGCAGAGTAGCGGGGCACCCCAAGAGACCCAGTACTTC. Protein product: CASRKQSSGAPQETQYF.

The CDR3 DNA sequence: TGTGCCAGCAGCCAAGGTCTAGCGGGGGAAGATACGCAGTATTTT. It yields the protein CASSQGLAGEDTQYF. The chain links TRBV3-1 to TRBJ2-3; TRBD2 aligns across 10 bases. CDR1 is LGHDT, CDR2 YNNKEL, per germline (reference sequence). With V trimmed by 1 base and J by 5 bases, 3 bases remained unmatched. The length of the CDR3 is 15 residues.

The chain is built from TRBV10-3 and TRBJ2-7; 10 nucleotides match TRBD1. CDR3 length: 13 amino acids. Trimming removed 10 bases from V and 2 bases from J; junction bases left unmatched: 5. From germline, CDR1 is ENHRY and CDR2 SYGVKD. The chain's CDR3 is CATSGTGAYEQYV. The CDR3 DNA sequence: TGTGCCACCTCCGGGACAGGGGCCTACGAGCAGTACGTC.

This chain links TRBV20-1 with TRBJ1-1; D not resolved. The germline V and J ends were trimmed by 1 base and 1 base, with 13 bases remaining between them. CDR3 length: 15 residues. The germline CDR1 and CDR2 sequences are DFQATT and SNEGSKA (reference sequence). CDR3 sequence: CSARVLGLPNTEAFF. The CDR3 region has the DNA TGCAGTGCTAGAGTCTTGGGCCTACCGAACACTGAAGCTTTCTTT.

There are a few counts of this clonotype. V and J are TRBV5-1 and TRBJ1-1; TRBD1 might be the D (6 bases). V was pared by 2 bases and J by 4 bases, with 18 bases between. The length of the CDR3 is 16 residues. Germline V gene data show CDR1 as SGHRS and CDR2 as YFSETQ. The CDR3 is CASSLSGGPEGTEAFF. The CDR3, as DNA: TGCGCCAGCAGCTTAAGTGGGGGGCCTGAAGGCACTGAAGCTTTCTTT. Together with reference TRBV5-1 and TRBJ1-1, the CDR3 gives the full variable domain: KAGVTQTPRYLIKTRGQQVTLSCSPISGHRSVSWYQQTPGQGLQFLFEYFSETQRNKGNFPGRFSGRQFSNSRSEMNVSTLELGDSALYLCASSLSGGPEGTEAFFGQGTRLTVV.

This rearrangement joins TRBV6-4 to TRBJ2-1; TRBD1 might be the D (6 bases). V lost 3 bases and J 0 bases, leaving 15 bases between the germline ends. This CDR3 has 17 residues. Germline CDR1 is MRHNA and CDR2 is SNTAGT. DNA of the CDR3: TGTGCCAGCAGTGATCGGTTTAGGGGGAGCTCCTACAATGAGCAGTTCTTC. Amino acid sequence: CASSDRFRGSSYNEQFF.

The rearrangement joins TRBV7-8 to TRBJ2-1; 11 bases are shared with TRBD2. Germline trimming cut 6 bases from V and 6 bases from J; bases unmatched to any gene: 7. The germline V gene has CDR1 SGHVS and CDR2 FQNEAQ. The CDR3 covers 15 residues. The chain's CDR3 is CASSLLAGVVNEQFF. In DNA, the CDR3 is TGTGCCAGCAGTTTACTAGCGGGGGTAGTCAATGAGCAGTTCTTC.

In its sample, this clonotype was seen a few times. The chain combines TRBV11-2 with TRBJ2-1, with TRBD2 matching over 12 bases. The CDR3 sequence is 18 residues long. J was trimmed by 7 bases and V by 6 bases; bases with no gene match: 16. In germline, CDR1 is SGHAT, CDR2 FQNNGV. The CDR3 nucleotides read TGTGCCAGCAGACCCGTCCTAGCGGGGGGGCTGAGAAGGAATGAGCAGTTCTTC. Its protein product is CASRPVLAGGLRRNEQFF.

A few counts support this clonotype. The chain uses TRBV3-1 and TRBJ2-7; a weak D match, TRBD2 (6 bases). The germline V and J ends were trimmed by 4 bases and 5 bases, with 6 bases remaining between them. The CDR3 is 11 amino acids. Germline V CDR1 and CDR2: LGHDT, YNNKEL (reference sequence). CDR3 loop: CASSRGDEQYV. CDR3 bases: TGTGCCAGCAGCCGGGGGGACGAGCAGTACGTC.

This clonotype was detected ten times or more. V usage is TRBV12-3 or TRBV12-4 and J usage is TRBJ1-1; the D is unclear. The length of the CDR3 is 11 residues. Trimming left V 6 bases short and J 8 bases short, with 10 bases between. CDR3 DNA sequence: TGTGCCAGCAGCCAAGCGGGGGAAGCTTTCTTT. This gives the protein CASSQAGEAFF.

The rearrangement uses TRBV3-1 and TRBJ2-1, with TRBD2 as a possible D gene (6 bases). Germline CDR1 and CDR2: LGHDT and YNNKEL (reference sequence). Trimming removed 6 bases from V and 5 bases from J, with 11 bases in between. The CDR3 is 13 amino acids. The CDR3: CASRGTGNNEQFF. DNA of the CDR3: TGTGCCAGCAGGGGGACTGGCAACAATGAGCAGTTCTTC.